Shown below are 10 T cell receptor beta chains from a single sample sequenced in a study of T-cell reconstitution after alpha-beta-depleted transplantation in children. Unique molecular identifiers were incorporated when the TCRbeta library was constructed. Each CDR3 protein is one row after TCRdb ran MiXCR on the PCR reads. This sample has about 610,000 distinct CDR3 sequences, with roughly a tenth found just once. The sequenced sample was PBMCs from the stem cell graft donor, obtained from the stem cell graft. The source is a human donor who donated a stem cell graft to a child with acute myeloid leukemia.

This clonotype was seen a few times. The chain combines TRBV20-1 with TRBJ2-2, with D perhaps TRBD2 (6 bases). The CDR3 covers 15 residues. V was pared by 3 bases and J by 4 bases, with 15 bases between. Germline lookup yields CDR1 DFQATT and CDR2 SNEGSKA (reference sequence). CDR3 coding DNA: TGCAGTGCTAGCCGAGGGCGGGGACGCACCGGGGAGCTGTTTTTT. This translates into CSASRGRGRTGELFF.

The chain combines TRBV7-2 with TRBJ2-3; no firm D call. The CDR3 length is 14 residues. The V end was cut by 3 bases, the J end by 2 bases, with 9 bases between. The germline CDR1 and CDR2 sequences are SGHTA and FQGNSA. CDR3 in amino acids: CASSFPPVTDTQYF. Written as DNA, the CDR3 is TGTGCCAGCAGCTTCCCCCCCGTCACAGATACGCAGTATTTT.

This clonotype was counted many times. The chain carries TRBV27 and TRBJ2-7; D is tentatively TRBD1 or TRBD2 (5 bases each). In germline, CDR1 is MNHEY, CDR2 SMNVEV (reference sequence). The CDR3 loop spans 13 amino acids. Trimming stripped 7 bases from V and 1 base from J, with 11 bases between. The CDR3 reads CASNRDGSYEQYF. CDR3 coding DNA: TGTGCCAGCAACCGGGACGGTTCCTACGAGCAGTACTTC.

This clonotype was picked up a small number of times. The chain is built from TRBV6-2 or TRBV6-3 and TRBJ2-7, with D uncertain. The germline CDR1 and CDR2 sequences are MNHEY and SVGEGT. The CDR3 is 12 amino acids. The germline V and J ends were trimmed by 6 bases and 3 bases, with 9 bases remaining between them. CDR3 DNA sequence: TGTGCCAGCAGCAAATGGGGCTACGAGCAGTACTTC. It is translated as CASSKWGYEQYF.

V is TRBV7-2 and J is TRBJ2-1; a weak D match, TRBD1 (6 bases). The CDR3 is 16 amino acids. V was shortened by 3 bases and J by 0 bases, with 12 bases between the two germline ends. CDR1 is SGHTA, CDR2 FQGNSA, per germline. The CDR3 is CASSLWGPSSYNEQFF. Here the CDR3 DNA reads TGTGCCAGCAGCTTGTGGGGGCCAAGCTCCTACAATGAGCAGTTCTTC.

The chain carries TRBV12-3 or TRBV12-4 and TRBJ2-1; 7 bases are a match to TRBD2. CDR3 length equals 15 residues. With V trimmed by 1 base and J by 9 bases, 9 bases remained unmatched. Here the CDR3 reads CASSLGSSGMAEQFF. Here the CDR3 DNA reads TGTGCCAGCAGTTTAGGTTCCAGCGGGATGGCTGAGCAGTTCTTC.

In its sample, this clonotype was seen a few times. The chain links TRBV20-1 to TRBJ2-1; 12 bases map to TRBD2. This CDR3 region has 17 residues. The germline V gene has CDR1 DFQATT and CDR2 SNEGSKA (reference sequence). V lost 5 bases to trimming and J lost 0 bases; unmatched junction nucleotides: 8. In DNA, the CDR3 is TGCAGTGCTTTTCGGACTAGCGGGGCGAGCTCCTACAATGAGCAGTTCTTC. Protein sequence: CSAFRTSGASSYNEQFF.

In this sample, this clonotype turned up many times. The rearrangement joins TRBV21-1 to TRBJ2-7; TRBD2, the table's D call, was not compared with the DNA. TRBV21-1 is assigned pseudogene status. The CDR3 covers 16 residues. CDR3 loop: CASSKVASGVSYEQYF. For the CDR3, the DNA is TGTGCCAGCAGCAAAGTTGCTAGCGGGGTCTCCTACGAGCAGTACTTC.

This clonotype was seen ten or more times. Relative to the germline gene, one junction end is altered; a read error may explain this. CDR3 region: CASSLGAETQYF. As DNA, the CDR3 is TGTGCCAGCAGCTTAGGGGCGGAGACCCAGTACTTC. The chain carries TRBV5-1 and TRBJ2-5, with TRBD1 as a possible D gene (5 bases). The CDR3 is 12 amino acids. Germline CDR1 reads SGHRS; CDR2 reads YFSETQ.

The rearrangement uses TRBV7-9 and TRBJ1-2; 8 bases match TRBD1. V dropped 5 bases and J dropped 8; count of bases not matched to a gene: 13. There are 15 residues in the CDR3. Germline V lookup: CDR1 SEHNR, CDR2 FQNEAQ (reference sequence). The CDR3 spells CASSPGTGAYLGYTF. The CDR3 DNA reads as TGTGCCAGCAGCCCCGGGACAGGAGCCTACTTGGGCTACACCTTC.